The source of this T cell receptor beta chain is a study of T cells and copy number aberrations in small-cell lung cancer. Findings and limits, study-wide: Findings need validation given the study's small sample size.

CDR3 length: 14 amino acids. Looked up from germline, CDR1 is SGHDN and CDR2 is FVKESK. The germline V and J ends were trimmed by 1 base and 7 bases, with 11 bases remaining between them. The table came from immunoSEQ multiplex PCR; TCRdb's copy has only in-frame clones and leaves some out. The sample has roughly 6,000 clones, approximately 76% seen once. All donors had upfront surgery without preoperative chemotherapy, radiotherapy or any immunotherapy. Turning to this clone: Its specificity is not known.

This receptor was taken from a man between 50 and 59 years old with small cell lung cancer. The sequenced sample consisted of tumor tissue. The chain employs TRBV14 and TRBJ1-5, with D unresolved. The CDR3: CASSQGRLGQPQHF. Written as DNA, the CDR3 is TGTGCCAGCAGCCAAGGGCGTCTGGGGCAGCCCCAGCATTTT.